These T cell receptor beta chains were read from a single sample in a study of T cells after yellow fever vaccination. TCRdb analysed the 5' RACE reads with MiXCR anew, one entry per CDR3 protein. The table shows 500,000 to 650,000 distinct CDR3 sequences, with roughly 12% occurring only once. The sample here was PBMCs, taken on the day of the yellow fever booster vaccination. These receptors were taken from a young man who received the YFV17D yellow fever vaccine. Both conserved end residues are part of each CDR3. D genes are given only for firm matches. The size field is filled for only some rows; it gives once, few, many or a size class.

TRBV5-6,.,TRBJ2-7,many,TGTGCCAGCAGCTTGAACGGCGAGCAGTACTTC,CASSLNGEQYF
TRBV20-1,.,TRBJ2-4,few,TGCAGTGCTTCATTCCCTGGGTACATTCAGTACTTC,CSASFPGYIQYF
TRBV19,.,TRBJ2-5,.,TGTGCCACGTCTAGCGCGGCGACCCAGTACTTC,CATSSAATQYF
TRBV6-2/TRBV6-3,.,TRBJ1-1,few,TGTGCCAGCAAGCCTAACGGGGGAGGACCTGGAGCTTTCTTT,CASKPNGGGPGAFF
TRBV9,TRBD2,TRBJ2-3,few,TGTGCCAGCAGCCCCTCAAGCGGGAGTTTGGATACGCAGTATTTT,CASSPSSGSLDTQYF
TRBV5-1,.,TRBJ1-1,few,TGCGCCAGCAGCCCAGGGTGGGGCCCGAACACTGAAGCTTTCTTT,CASSPGWGPNTEAFF
TRBV27,.,TRBJ2-5,many,TGTGCCAGCAGTTTATCGGCTGTGGAGACCCAGTACTTC,CASSLSAVETQYF
TRBV7-9,.,TRBJ1-2,.,TGTGCCAGCAGCAGTTTTAACTATGGCTACACCTTC,CASSSFNYGYTF
TRBV12-3/TRBV12-4,.,TRBJ2-1,.,TGTGCCAGCAGTATCTGGGCCCGGAATGAGCAGTTCTTC,CASSIWARNEQFF
TRBV11-2,TRBD2,TRBJ2-2,few,TGTGCCAGCAGCTTAGGTAGCGGGGGGAACACCGGGGAGCTGTTTTTT,CASSLGSGGNTGELFF
TRBV4-2,.,TRBJ2-2,once,TGTGCCAGCAGCCAAGGTAGGCAGGGAAGAATCGGGGAGCTGTTTTTT,CASSQGRQGRIGELFF
TRBV5-4,TRBD2,TRBJ2-1,many,TGTGCCAGCAGCCCCGGAGGGAGGGATGAGCAGTTCTTC,CASSPGGRDEQFF
TRBV28,.,TRBJ2-2,few,TGTGCCAGCAGTTCCCACCAAGCCCGACAGTCCACCGGGGAGCTGTTTTTT,CASSSHQARQSTGELFF
TRBV7-2,.,TRBJ1-1,.,TGTGCCAGCAAACTAGGACCAGTGGACACTGAAGCTTTCTTT,CASKLGPVDTEAFF
TRBV20-1,TRBD2,TRBJ2-7,.,TGCAGTGCTAGGGACCCATCCAGGACTAGCGGGATTTACGAGCAGTACTTC,CSARDPSRTSGIYEQYF
TRBV12-3/TRBV12-4,.,TRBJ2-7,.,TGTGCCAGCAGCCGAGGCGGGATCTTCCCCTACGAGCAGTACTTC,CASSRGGIFPYEQYF
TRBV4-3,.,TRBJ1-1,many,TGCGCCAGCAGCGGGCAACAGGGAATCGCTGAAGCTTTCTTT,CASSGQQGIAEAFF
TRBV5-6,.,TRBJ2-7,few,TGTGCCAGCAGCTCATCAGATCAGGACGAGCAGTACTTC,CASSSSDQDEQYF
TRBV7-9,.,TRBJ2-1,.,TGTGCCAGCAGCTTAGTGGTCCTTAACAATGAGCGGTTCTTC,CASSLVVLNNERFF
TRBV20-1,TRBD2,TRBJ2-7,few,TGCAGTGCTAGAGAATCTAGCGGGAGGGCCCGCTACGAGCAGTACTTC,CSARESSGRARYEQYF
TRBV5-6,TRBD1,TRBJ2-5,few,TGTGCCAGCATCGTATTGGGACAGGGGGCAGAGACCCAGTACTTC,CASIVLGQGAETQYF
TRBV11-2,.,TRBJ2-7,.,TGTGCCAGCAGCGGTAGGGGCCAAAACTCCTACGAGCAGTACTTC,CASSGRGQNSYEQYF
TRBV12-3/TRBV12-4,TRBD2,TRBJ2-1,few,TGTGCCAGCAGTTTTGGTGCTAGCGGGGCTAATGAGCAGTTCTTC,CASSFGASGANEQFF
TRBV7-2,.,TRBJ2-1,few,TGTGCCAGCAGCCTCTGGGGAGGTTATGAGCAGTTCTTC,CASSLWGGYEQFF
TRBV6-1,.,TRBJ2-7,few,TGTGCCAGCACCCGGGGCCGCTTCCACGAGCAGTACTTC,CASTRGRFHEQYF
TRBV27,TRBD1,TRBJ1-5,.,TGTGCCAGCAGGGGGGGAGGGGGCCTTCAGCCCCAGCATTTT,CASRGGGGLQPQHF
TRBV12-3/TRBV12-4,.,TRBJ1-2,few,TGTGCCATCGGAGGACTCGAGGGTGGCTACACCTTC,CAIGGLEGGYTF
TRBV5-1,.,TRBJ1-2,few,TGCGCCAGCAGCACTGGAATTACGGCCGATGGCTACACCTTC,CASSTGITADGYTF
TRBV30,TRBD2,TRBJ2-5,.,TGTGCCTGGACAGGGACTAGCCCTAATACCCAGTACTTC,CAWTGTSPNTQYF
TRBV6-1,.,TRBJ1-1,few,TGTGCCAGCATCCGGAAGGGCAGCCTTGAAGCTTTCTTT,CASIRKGSLEAFF
TRBV7-9,.,TRBJ1-1,few,TGTGCCAGCAGCTTTCTTAGTTTTGAAGCTTTCTTT,CASSFLSFEAFF
TRBV29-1,.,TRBJ2-7,.,TGCAGCGTTGAAGATGCTGGGACAAATTCCTACGAGCAGTACTTC,CSVEDAGTNSYEQYF
TRBV7-2,.,TRBJ1-1,few,TGTGCCAGCAGCAGCAGGGCCATCTCGAACACTGAAGCTTTCTTT,CASSSRAISNTEAFF
TRBV7-2,TRBD2,TRBJ2-1,few,TGTGCCAGCAGGTTCCTTGACGGGGGGGAGCAGTTCTTC,CASRFLDGGEQFF
TRBV6-5,.,TRBJ2-3,many,TGTGCCAGCAGAAATTCGAGAGATACGCAGTATTTT,CASRNSRDTQYF